The sequence of this TCR beta chain was determined in a study of PD-L1 blockade in urothelial cancer. The data were produced by immunoSEQ multiplex PCR, yet TCRdb's version contains in-frame clones alone and is incomplete. The top ten hold 10% of the sample, which has tens of thousands of clones, around 87% seen once. The time point is: peripheral blood 6 weeks after treatment start. The ends lost 5 bases at V and 4 bases at J; junction bases unmatched: 4. The CDR3 length is 13 residues. Germline values: CDR1 SGHTA, CDR2 FQGNSA. This clonotype was sampled from a man in his sixties with urothelial cancer. The sequences come from PBMCs, collected around atezolizumab (anti-PD-L1) treatment. The V and J genes are TRBV7-2 and TRBJ1-1; 7 bases are shared with TRBD1. CDR3 in DNA: TGTGCCAGCAGCATTTCAGGGGGCACTGAAGCTTTCTTT. This encodes CASSISGGTEAFF.